A selection of T cell receptor beta chains follows, all from one sample in a study of regulatory T cells in long-lasting Graves disease. Using its own MiXCR run on the multiplex PCR reads, TCRdb lists one record per CDR3 protein. Seen here are about 360,000 distinct CDR3 sequences, around 15% observed once, and the top ten hold around 20%. These data also formed part of another study, on T cells in Graves' hyperthyroidism and ophthalmopathy.

The input for sequencing was peripheral blood mononuclear cells (PBMCs), taken at new diagnosis, from a patient treated with antithyroid drugs. The source is a young woman with Graves disease. Both conserved end residues are part of each CDR3. Fields, in order: J gene, V gene, clone size, D gene, CDR3 DNA, CDR3 protein. D genes are given only for firm matches. Rows give clone size only sometimes, using once, few, many, or a class for an expanded clone.

j_call: TRBJ2-1; v_call: TRBV5-6; clone_size: many; d_call: TRBD2; cdr3_nt: TGTGCCAGCAGCTTGTCTCCTAGCGGAACCAATGAGCAGTTCTTC; cdr3_aa: CASSLSPSGTNEQFF
j_call: TRBJ2-1; v_call: TRBV6-1; clone_size: many; d_call: -; cdr3_nt: TGTGCCAGCATTAGGACAGCGACCTCCTACAATGAGCAGTTCTTC; cdr3_aa: CASIRTATSYNEQFF
j_call: TRBJ1-1; v_call: TRBV7-8; clone_size: few; d_call: -; cdr3_nt: TGTGCCAGCAGTCGGGAGACAGCGAACACTGAAGCTTTCTTC; cdr3_aa: CASSRETANTEAFF
j_call: TRBJ2-3; v_call: TRBV5-1; clone_size: few; d_call: TRBD1; cdr3_nt: TGCGCCAGCAGCTTTCGACAGGGTGGGATCGATACGCAGTATTTT; cdr3_aa: CASSFRQGGIDTQYF
j_call: TRBJ1-2; v_call: TRBV7-3; clone_size: once; d_call: -; cdr3_nt: TGTGCCAGCAGCCCTCGATGGGGGGCATATGGCTACACCTTC; cdr3_aa: CASSPRWGAYGYTF
j_call: TRBJ2-5; v_call: TRBV7-9; clone_size: -; d_call: -; cdr3_nt: TGTGCCAGCAGCTTATACACAACCCAAGAGACCCAGTACTTC; cdr3_aa: CASSLYTTQETQYF
j_call: TRBJ2-2; v_call: TRBV7-9; clone_size: many; d_call: TRBD1; cdr3_nt: TGCGCCAGCAGCCTGGGACAGGGGGCGGCCGGGGAGCTGTTTTTT; cdr3_aa: CASSLGQGAAGELFF
j_call: TRBJ2-7; v_call: TRBV4-1; clone_size: -; d_call: -; cdr3_nt: TGCGCCAGCAGCCAAGACTCTTATTCCTACGAGCAGTACTTC; cdr3_aa: CASSQDSYSYEQYF
j_call: TRBJ1-1; v_call: TRBV5-1; clone_size: many; d_call: -; cdr3_nt: TGCGCCAGCAGATGGGGGTATGAGGTGAACACTGAAGCTTTCTTT; cdr3_aa: CASRWGYEVNTEAFF
j_call: TRBJ2-3; v_call: TRBV2; clone_size: many; d_call: -; cdr3_nt: TGTGCCAGCAGACCCCGCAAGGTTCAACGCTTAACGCAGTATTTT; cdr3_aa: CASRPRKVQRLTQYF
j_call: TRBJ2-7; v_call: TRBV19; clone_size: -; d_call: TRBD1; cdr3_nt: TGTGCCAGTAGCCTGATCTCCGGGACAGGGTACGAGCAGTACTTC; cdr3_aa: CASSLISGTGYEQYF
j_call: TRBJ1-2; v_call: TRBV4-1; clone_size: -; d_call: -; cdr3_nt: TGCGCCAGCAGCCAGCCCCCCTCTTTACCGGGGAACTATGGCTACACCTTC; cdr3_aa: CASSQPPSLPGNYGYTF
j_call: TRBJ2-2; v_call: TRBV7-7; clone_size: -; d_call: -; cdr3_nt: TGTGCTAGCAGCTTATCAGGTCTCATGAACACCGGGGAGCTGTTTTTT; cdr3_aa: CASSLSGLMNTGELFF
j_call: TRBJ2-5; v_call: TRBV25-1; clone_size: few; d_call: -; cdr3_nt: TGTGCCAGCAGTGAAAGGGTGACGATTGCGACCCAGTACTTC; cdr3_aa: CASSERVTIATQYF
j_call: TRBJ2-3; v_call: TRBV19; clone_size: once; d_call: -; cdr3_nt: TGTGCCAGTACTATCGGACAGAGAGGTGACACTAGCACAGATACGCAGTATTTT; cdr3_aa: CASTIGQRGDTSTDTQYF
j_call: TRBJ2-1; v_call: TRBV20-1; clone_size: -; d_call: -; cdr3_nt: TGCAGTGCTAGAGATATCAGGGGTATCCGATACGATGAGCAGTTCTTC; cdr3_aa: CSARDIRGIRYDEQFF
j_call: TRBJ2-2; v_call: TRBV6-2/TRBV6-3; clone_size: few; d_call: TRBD2; cdr3_nt: TGTGCCAGCAGTTACCGTTCTCCGGGACTAGGGGACACCGGGGAGCTGTTTTTT; cdr3_aa: CASSYRSPGLGDTGELFF
j_call: TRBJ1-2; v_call: TRBV11-2; clone_size: few; d_call: -; cdr3_nt: TGTGCCAGCAGCTTAGATATGCAGAGGTCCCGTGGCTACACCTTC; cdr3_aa: CASSLDMQRSRGYTF
j_call: TRBJ1-2; v_call: TRBV6-2/TRBV6-3; clone_size: many; d_call: -; cdr3_nt: TGTGCCAGCAGAGAGAGACACCTGGCTAACTATGGCTACACCTTC; cdr3_aa: CASRERHLANYGYTF
j_call: TRBJ2-7; v_call: TRBV3-1; clone_size: many; d_call: -; cdr3_nt: TGTGCCAGCAGCCAAGGACACCTGACCTACGAGCAGTACTTC; cdr3_aa: CASSQGHLTYEQYF
j_call: TRBJ1-5; v_call: TRBV28; clone_size: many; d_call: TRBD1; cdr3_nt: TGTGCCAGCAGTAGGGGACAGCTGGATCAGCCCCAGCATTTT; cdr3_aa: CASSRGQLDQPQHF
j_call: TRBJ2-1; v_call: TRBV6-1; clone_size: many; d_call: TRBD2; cdr3_nt: TGTGCCAGCAACATAGCGGGAGCCAGCAATGAGCAGTTCTTC; cdr3_aa: CASNIAGASNEQFF
j_call: TRBJ1-1; v_call: TRBV29-1; clone_size: few; d_call: -; cdr3_nt: TGCAGCGTCGATCTTCGACCTGAAGCTTTCTTT; cdr3_aa: CSVDLRPEAFF
j_call: TRBJ2-1; v_call: TRBV5-6; clone_size: -; d_call: -; cdr3_nt: TGTGCCAGCAGCTTGGGAGGGGGGGGCCCTTGGAATGAGCAGTTCTTC; cdr3_aa: CASSLGGGGPWNEQFF
j_call: TRBJ2-7; v_call: TRBV20-1; clone_size: few; d_call: TRBD1; cdr3_nt: TGCAGTGCCCCGCGGGACAGGGAGCCCTACGAGCAGTACTTC; cdr3_aa: CSAPRDREPYEQYF
j_call: TRBJ2-7; v_call: TRBV30; clone_size: many; d_call: TRBD2; cdr3_nt: TGTGCCTGGAATCCCGCTGGGGGACTAGCCTACGAGCAGTACTTC; cdr3_aa: CAWNPAGGLAYEQYF
j_call: TRBJ2-1; v_call: TRBV12-3/TRBV12-4; clone_size: -; d_call: TRBD2; cdr3_nt: TGTGCCAGTACCGGGACTAGCGGGAACAATGAGCAGTTCTTC; cdr3_aa: CASTGTSGNNEQFF
j_call: TRBJ2-7; v_call: TRBV19; clone_size: -; d_call: TRBD1; cdr3_nt: TGTGCCACCCTTTCGACAGGGTCCTACGAGCAGTACTTC; cdr3_aa: CATLSTGSYEQYF
j_call: TRBJ2-7; v_call: TRBV29-1; clone_size: -; d_call: -; cdr3_nt: TGCAGCGTAGAGGACGGGCCATACGAGCAGTACTTC; cdr3_aa: CSVEDGPYEQYF
j_call: TRBJ1-2; v_call: TRBV12-3/TRBV12-4; clone_size: -; d_call: -; cdr3_nt: TGTGCCACCCTTCCCGGGGGTTTATACTATGGCTACACCTTC; cdr3_aa: CATLPGGLYYGYTF
j_call: TRBJ1-1; v_call: TRBV27; clone_size: many; d_call: -; cdr3_nt: TGTGCCAGCAGTTCCCCCTGGGGAGGATCGAAGTCTGAAGCTTTCTTT; cdr3_aa: CASSSPWGGSKSEAFF
j_call: TRBJ1-1; v_call: TRBV6-1; clone_size: few; d_call: -; cdr3_nt: TGTGCCAGCAGTGAATTGAACAATTTTAACACTGAAGCTTTCTTT; cdr3_aa: CASSELNNFNTEAFF
j_call: TRBJ2-5; v_call: TRBV29-1; clone_size: few; d_call: -; cdr3_nt: TGCAGCGTTGAAGATTCTAAAGAGACCCAGTACTTC; cdr3_aa: CSVEDSKETQYF